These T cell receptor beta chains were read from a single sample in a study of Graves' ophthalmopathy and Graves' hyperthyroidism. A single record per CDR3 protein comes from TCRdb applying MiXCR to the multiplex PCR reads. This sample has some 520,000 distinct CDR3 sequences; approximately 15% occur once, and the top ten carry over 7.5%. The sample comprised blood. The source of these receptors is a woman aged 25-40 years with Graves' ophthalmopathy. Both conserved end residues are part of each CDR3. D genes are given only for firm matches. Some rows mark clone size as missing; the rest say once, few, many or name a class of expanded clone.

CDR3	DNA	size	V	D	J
CASSLGTWETQYF	TGTGCCAGCAGTCTCGGGACCTGGGAGACCCAGTACTTC	.	TRBV12-3/TRBV12-4	.	TRBJ2-5
CAWNPEGGGDGEAFF	TGTGCCTGGAATCCCGAGGGGGGCGGAGATGGTGAAGCTTTCTTT	.	TRBV30	.	TRBJ1-1
CASSIAGQPQHF	TGTGCCAGTAGTATAGCGGGTCAGCCCCAGCATTTT	many	TRBV19	.	TRBJ1-5
CASSPSGNTIYF	TGTGCCAGCAGCCCCTCTGGAAACACCATATATTTT	many	TRBV12-3/TRBV12-4	.	TRBJ1-3
CASSRAHSPLHF	TGTGCCAGCAGTCGTGCCCATTCACCCCTCCACTTT	few	TRBV25-1	.	TRBJ1-6
CASSPDGGRSTEAFF	TGTGCCAGCAGCCCCGACGGGGGCAGGAGCACTGAAGCTTTCTTT	few	TRBV7-2	.	TRBJ1-1
CSARGPKETQYF	TGCAGTGCTAGGGGGCCCAAAGAGACCCAGTACTTC	many	TRBV20-1	.	TRBJ2-5
CASSLQGALVYGYTF	TGTGCCAGCAGTTTACAGGGGGCATTGGTCTATGGCTACACCTTC	many	TRBV12-3/TRBV12-4	TRBD1	TRBJ1-2
CSARNGQETQYF	TGCAGTGCTAGAAACGGCCAAGAGACCCAGTACTTC	many	TRBV20-1	.	TRBJ2-5
CASALSEQETQYF	TGTGCCAGCGCACTGTCTGAACAAGAGACCCAGTACTTC	few	TRBV19	.	TRBJ2-5
CASAQSGLADEQYF	TGTGCTAGTGCCCAGTCTGGACTAGCTGACGAGCAGTACTTC	many	TRBV12-5	TRBD2	TRBJ2-7
CASSEVQFTEAFF	TGTGCCAGCAGCGAAGTTCAGTTCACTGAAGCTTTCTTT	.	TRBV3-1	.	TRBJ1-1
CASTPNGHDTGELFF	TGTGCCAGCACCCCCAACGGCCACGACACCGGGGAGCTGTTTTTT	many	TRBV6-4	.	TRBJ2-2
CASSPGTGGFQPQHF	TGTGCCAGCAGCCCCGGGACAGGGGGCTTTCAGCCCCAGCATTTT	many	TRBV2	TRBD1	TRBJ1-5
CASRSDDRVNQPQHF	TGTGCCAGTAGATCCGACGACAGGGTAAATCAGCCCCAGCATTTT	many	TRBV19	TRBD1	TRBJ1-5
CASSYAVGAKNIQYF	TGTGCCAGCAGTTACGCAGTCGGTGCCAAAAACATTCAGTACTTC	many	TRBV6-5	.	TRBJ2-4
CSASRDDYGYTF	TGCAGTGCTAGTAGGGACGACTATGGCTACACCTTC	.	TRBV20-1	.	TRBJ1-2